The entry that follows covers one T cell receptor (beta chain) sequence. The target antigen is unknown. TCRdb reprocessed the 5' RACE reads with MiXCR, giving one entry per CDR3 protein. The data show a few hundred thousand distinct CDR3 sequences, with over 15% seen just once and roughly 34% held by the top ten. This record comes from a study of CD8 T cells in ankylosing spondylitis. Whole-study findings and limits: Disease-linked clones reportedly concentrated significantly in matched ankylosing spondylitis synovial fluid. There were earlier reports of some motif variants in reactive arthritis synovial fluid and blood. In ankylosing spondylitis blood, a motif of 7 to 9 highly homologous TCR beta variants appeared characteristic.

The CDR3 has 17 amino acids. CDR1 is LNHNV and CDR2 is YYDKDF in the germline V gene (reference sequence). Trimming at V came to 0 bases and at J to 2 bases, leaving 5 bases not matched to a gene. The source of this sequence is a male donor with ankylosing spondylitis or in good health (not recorded which). The specimen was blood, either unsorted or a sorted T cell fraction (not recorded which). The J gene is TRBJ2-1, the V gene TRBV15; 9 bases are a match to TRBD1. Here the CDR3 reads CATSRDGDRDPYNEQFF. The CDR3 DNA reads TGTGCCACCAGCAGAGATGGGGACAGGGACCCCTACAATGAGCAGTTCTTC. Full variable domain (remainder filled in from reference TRBV15 and TRBJ2-1): DAMVIQNPRYQVTQFGKPVTLSCSQTLNHNVMYWYQQKSSQAPKLLFHYYDKDFNNEADTPDNFQSRRPNTSFCFLDIRSPGLGDTAMYLCATSRDGDRDPYNEQFFGPGTRLTVL.